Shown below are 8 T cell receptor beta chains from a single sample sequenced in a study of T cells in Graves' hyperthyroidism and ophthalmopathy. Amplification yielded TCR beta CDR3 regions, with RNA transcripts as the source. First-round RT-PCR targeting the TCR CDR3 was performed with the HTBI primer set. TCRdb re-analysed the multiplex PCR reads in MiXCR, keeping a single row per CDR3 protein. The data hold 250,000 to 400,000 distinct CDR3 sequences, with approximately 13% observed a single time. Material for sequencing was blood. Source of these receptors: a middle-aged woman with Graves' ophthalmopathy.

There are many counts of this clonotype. The CDR3: CALNGYTF. CDR3 DNA: TGTGCCTTGAATGGCTACACCTTC. The gene calls are TRBV30 and TRBJ1-2; no clear D. The CDR3 contains 8 residues. V shed 7 bases and J shed 6 bases, with 3 bases lying between them. Germline CDR1 reads GTSNPN; CDR2 reads SVGIG (reference sequence).

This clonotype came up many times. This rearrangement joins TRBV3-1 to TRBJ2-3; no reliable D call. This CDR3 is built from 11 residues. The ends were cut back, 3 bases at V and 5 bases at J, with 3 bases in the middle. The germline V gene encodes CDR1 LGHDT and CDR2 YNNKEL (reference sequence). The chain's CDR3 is CASSHGDTQYF. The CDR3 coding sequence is TGTGCCAGCAGCCACGGAGATACGCAGTATTTT.

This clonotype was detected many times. The CDR3 nucleotides read TGTGCCAGCACCATTGGTAGCTCCTACGAGCAGTACTTC. Its protein product is CASTIGSSYEQYF. The J gene is TRBJ2-7, the V gene TRBV12-3 or TRBV12-4, with D unresolved. The CDR3 extends over 13 amino acids. Trimming cost V 7 bases and J 0 bases, with 10 bases left between them.

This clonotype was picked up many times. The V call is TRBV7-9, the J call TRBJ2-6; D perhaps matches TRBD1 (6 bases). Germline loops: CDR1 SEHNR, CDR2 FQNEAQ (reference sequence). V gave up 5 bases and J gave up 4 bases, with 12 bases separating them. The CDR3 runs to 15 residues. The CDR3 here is CASSREGVGANVLTF. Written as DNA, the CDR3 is TGTGCCAGCAGCAGAGAGGGGGTCGGGGCCAACGTCCTGACTTTC.

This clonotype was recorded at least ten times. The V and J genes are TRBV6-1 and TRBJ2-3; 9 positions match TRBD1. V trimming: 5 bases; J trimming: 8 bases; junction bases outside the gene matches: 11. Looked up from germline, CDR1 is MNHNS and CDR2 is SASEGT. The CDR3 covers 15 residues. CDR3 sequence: CASSPPGQGPLTQYF. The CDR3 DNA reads TGTGCCAGCAGTCCTCCGGGACAGGGCCCCCTTACGCAGTATTTT.

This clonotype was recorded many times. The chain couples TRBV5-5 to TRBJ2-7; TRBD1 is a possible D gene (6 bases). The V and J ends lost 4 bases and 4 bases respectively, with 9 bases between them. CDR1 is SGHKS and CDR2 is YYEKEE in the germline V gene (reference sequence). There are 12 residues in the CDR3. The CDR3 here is CASSQDSYEQYF. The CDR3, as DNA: TGTGCCAGCAGCCAGGACAGTTACGAGCAGTACTTC. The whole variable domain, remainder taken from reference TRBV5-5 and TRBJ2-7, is DAGVTQSPTHLIKTRGQQVTLRCSPISGHKSVSWYQQVLGQGPQFIFQYYEKEERGRGNFPDRFSARQFPNYSSELNVNALLLGDSALYLCASSQDSYEQYFGPGTRLTVT.

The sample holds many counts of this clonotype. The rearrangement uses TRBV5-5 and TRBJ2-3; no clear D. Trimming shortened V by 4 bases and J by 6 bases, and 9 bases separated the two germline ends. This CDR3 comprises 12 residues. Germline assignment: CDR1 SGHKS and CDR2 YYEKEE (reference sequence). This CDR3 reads CASSPSYDTQYF. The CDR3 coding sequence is TGTGCCAGCAGCCCCAGTTACGATACGCAGTATTTT.

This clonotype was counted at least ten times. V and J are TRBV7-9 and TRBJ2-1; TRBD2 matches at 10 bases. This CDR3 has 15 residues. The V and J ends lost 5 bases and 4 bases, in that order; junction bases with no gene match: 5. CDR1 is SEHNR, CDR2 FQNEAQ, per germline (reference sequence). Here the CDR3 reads CASSPSGGEYNEQFF. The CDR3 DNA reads TGTGCCAGCAGCCCGAGCGGGGGGGAATACAATGAGCAGTTCTTC.